The clone carrying this T cell receptor (beta chain) has a handful of counts. The V and J ends lost 0 bases and 5 bases, in that order; junction bases with no gene match: 3. The germline V gene encodes CDR1 SGHRS and CDR2 YFSETQ. The CDR3 covers 15 residues. The record originates from a study of T-cell memory formation after mild COVID-19. TCRdb recomputed calls from the 5' RACE reads with MiXCR, one row per CDR3 protein. The data show more than 85,000 distinct CDR3 sequences, around 10% seen once. The origin of this receptor is a man younger than 35 who had mild COVID-19 (a few samples of this study predate the infection). Cell type and time point are not known. Source material: PBMCs or a T cell subset sorted from them (not recorded which). This chain connects TRBV5-1 to TRBJ2-2; 8 bases match TRBD2. The CDR3 is CASSLVAGITGELFF. The DNA of the CDR3 is TGCGCCAGCAGCTTGGTAGCGGGGATAACCGGGGAGCTGTTTTTT. Using reference TRBV5-1 and TRBJ2-2 for the parts outside the CDR3, the full variable domain is KAGVTQTPRYLIKTRGQQVTLSCSPISGHRSVSWYQQTPGQGLQFLFEYFSETQRNKGNFPGRFSGRQFSNSRSEMNVSTLELGDSALYLCASSLVAGITGELFFGEGSRLTVL.